Shown below are 16 T cell receptor beta chains from a single sample sequenced in a study of CD8+CD57+ T cells in acquired aplastic anemia. The TCR beta profiling, which covered VDJ combination and CDR3 sequence, was carried out using genomic DNA as the template. A single record per CDR3 protein comes from TCRdb applying MiXCR to the reads. The table lists a few hundred thousand distinct CDR3 sequences, around 72% of them singletons. Source material: sorted CD4+, CD8+, or CD8+CD57+ T cells (not recorded which) from PBMCs. All receptors derive from a human donor in good health, serving as a control.

This clonotype occurred many times. The chain couples TRBV5-1 to TRBJ2-2; D may match TRBD1 or TRBD2 (5 bases each). In germline, CDR1 is SGHRS, CDR2 YFSETQ. The V end was cut by 2 bases, the J end by 0 bases, with 8 bases between. This CDR3 region has 15 residues. CDR3 amino acids: CASSLGTPNTGELFF. As DNA, the CDR3 is TGCGCCAGCAGCTTAGGGACCCCGAACACCGGGGAGCTGTTTTTT.

The CDR3 protein is CASSVQAGPPETQYF. In DNA, the CDR3 is TGTGCCAGCAGCGTTCAGGCAGGTCCCCCAGAGACGCAGTACTTC. The rearrangement uses TRBV7-2 and TRBJ2-7, with D uncertain. Germline V gene lookup returns CDR1 SGHTA and CDR2 FQGNSA. Trimming removed 5 bases from V and 9 bases from J, with 23 bases in between. The CDR3 spans 15 residues.

The chain couples TRBV20-1 to TRBJ1-5, with D perhaps matching TRBD1 (5 bases). The V gene lost 6 bases and the J gene lost 10 bases, with 19 bases spanning the gap. This CDR3 is 13 amino acids long. Germline lookup yields CDR1 DFQATT and CDR2 SNEGSKA (reference sequence). CDR3 sequence: CSAEGRPSDPQHF. CDR3 DNA: TGCAGTGCGGAGGGACGGCCAAGTGACCCCCAGCATTTT.

This clonotype came up a few times. The V gene is TRBV29-1, the J gene TRBJ1-2; TRBD1 is a possible D gene (5 bases). The CDR3 totals 16 residues. The V gene lost 6 bases and the J gene lost 0 bases, with 20 bases spanning the gap. Germline CDR1 is SQVTM and CDR2 is ANQGSEA. In DNA, the CDR3 is TGCAGCGTCGACAGTCGACGTGACCGCTCTAACTATGGCTACACCTTC. Translated: CSVDSRRDRSNYGYTF.

As regards this clonotype: Because the CDR3's place on the DNA is in doubt, the DNA is left out and the CDR3 is given as listed by TCRdb. The chain uses TRBV7-7 and TRBJ2-1; TRBD2, the table's D call, was not compared with the DNA. The length of the CDR3 is 17 amino acids, counting both ends. Per the germline V gene, CDR1 is SSHAT and CDR2 is FNYEAQ (reference sequence). The CDR3: CASSLGETQYFGQEQFF.

This clonotype was observed many times. The chain has TRBV6-2 or TRBV6-3 and TRBJ1-5; D ambiguous. This CDR3 is 13 amino acids long. From germline, CDR1 is MNHEY and CDR2 SVGEGT. V lost 6 bases and J lost 4, with 10 bases in between. This CDR3 reads CASRDEENQPQHF. As DNA, the CDR3 is TGTGCCAGCAGGGACGAAGAGAATCAGCCCCAGCATTTT.

This clonotype has ten or more counts. The chain employs TRBV7-2 and TRBJ2-7; D remains ambiguous. Germline V CDR1 and CDR2: SGHTA, FQGNSA. V lost 2 bases, J lost 3 bases, and 5 bases lay in between. This CDR3 region has 12 residues. The CDR3 DNA is TGTGCCAGCAGCTTACCCGGCTACGAGCAGTACTTC. The encoded protein is CASSLPGYEQYF.

This clonotype came up once. The chain is built from TRBV5-4 and TRBJ2-7, with no clear D. CDR1 and CDR2 from the germline V gene are SGHNT and YYREEE (reference sequence). CDR3 length equals 12 residues. V was pared by 4 bases and J by 3 bases, with 8 bases between. The CDR3 loop reads CASSLDGYEQYV. The DNA of the CDR3 is TGTGCCAGCAGCCTCGACGGCTACGAGCAGTACGTC.

The chain joins TRBV7-9 to TRBJ2-5, with TRBD2 matching over 7 bases. The germline V gene encodes CDR1 SEHNR and CDR2 FQNEAQ (reference sequence). The CDR3 length is 13 residues. After removal of 8 bases from V and 5 bases from J, the junction contained 8 bases not matched to a gene. The CDR3 spells CASGVLAMETQYF. The CDR3 DNA reads as TGTGCCAGCGGTGTACTAGCGATGGAGACCCAGTACTTC.

The rearrangement joins TRBV30 to TRBJ2-3, with D uncertain. Trimming cost V 1 base and J 0 bases, with 11 bases left between them. Germline V CDR1 and CDR2: GTSNPN, SVGIG (reference sequence). The CDR3 has 15 amino acids. For the CDR3, the DNA is TGTGCCTGGAGTGAAGCTCCCTCCAGCACAGATACGCAGTATTTT. It specifies CAWSEAPSSTDTQYF.

This clonotype was seen repeatedly, ten times or more. The chain is built from TRBV6-6 and TRBJ1-1; 9 nucleotides line up with TRBD1. CDR1 and CDR2 from the germline V gene are MNHNY and SVGAGI (reference sequence). The V and J ends lost 7 bases and 3 bases, in that order; junction bases with no gene match: 21. The CDR3 consists of 19 residues. The CDR3 loop is CASTKGKGQGPGGDTEAFF. As DNA, the CDR3 is TGTGCCAGCACCAAAGGCAAGGGACAGGGCCCCGGCGGGGACACTGAAGCTTTCTTT.

Concerning this clonotype: Given the absence of the conserved phenylalanine or tryptophan at the CDR3 end, a read error is likely. No DNA is shown, since the ends of the CDR3 on it are uncertain; the CDR3 is the one TCRdb lists. CDR3 amino acids: CASAVGRADSPNL. The chain recombines TRBV7-9 with TRBJ2-3; TRBD2, the D gene given by the table, was not confirmed from the DNA. The CDR3 is 13 residues long, ends included. Germline lookup yields CDR1 SEHNR and CDR2 FQNEAQ (reference sequence).

Worth noting for this clonotype: The junction differs from germline at one of its ends, possibly a read error. The chain links TRBV7-8 to TRBJ1-3; D is undetermined. The germline CDR1 and CDR2 sequences are SGHVS and FQNEAQ. CDR3 length: 15 residues. The CDR3 reads CASSMSSDSTNTKYF. CDR3 bases: TGTGCCAGTAGTATGAGTAGCGATAGCACAAATACCAAATATTTT.

This clonotype was counted at least ten times. This chain links TRBV30 with TRBJ2-5; D uncertain. This CDR3 is 14 amino acids long. The ends were cut back, 2 bases at V and 0 bases at J, with 10 bases in the middle. The V gene's germline CDR1 is GTSNPN and CDR2 SVGIG (reference sequence). The CDR3 DNA follows: TGTGCCTGGAGTCCCATCTCGTACCAAGAGACCCAGTACTTC. This encodes CAWSPISYQETQYF.

With regard to this clonotype: A much larger clonotype is one base distant, so this may be a read error. The rearrangement uses TRBV7-2 and TRBJ1-1; no reliable D call. This CDR3 is 15 amino acids long. CDR1 and CDR2 (germline): SGHTA, FQGNSA. With 9 bases removed from V and 0 bases from J, the gap between germline ends came to 17 bases. CDR3: CARSQSRAVNTEAFF. In DNA form, the CDR3 reads TGTGCCAGGAGCCAGTCCCGGGCAGTGAACACTGAAGCTTTCTTT.

Details on this clonotype: Its ends do not fully match the called genes, so a read error is possible. V and J are TRBV10-2 and TRBJ1-2, with D perhaps TRBD1 (5 bases). There are 13 residues in the CDR3. Germline V gene data show CDR1 as WSHSY and CDR2 as SAAADI. The CDR3 coding sequence is TGCGCCAGCAGCGGGGCGGCAGGATATGGCTACATCTTC. Translated, it gives CASSGAAGYGYIF.